The 5 T cell receptor beta chains below come from one sample, sequenced in a study of CD8+ T cells in alopecia areata. Treatment specified: oral pan-JAK inhibitor, 5-10 mg twice daily. Once RNA had been extracted, it was reverse transcribed into cDNA to act as the sequencing template. TCRdb's table, derived via immunoSEQ multiplex PCR, lists solely in-frame clones and lacks some. Altogether about 250,000 clones are present, 45% to 70% being singletons, with the ten largest covering about 0.88%. The sequencing used CD4+ T cells sorted from blood, collected around week 54, from a patient treated with tofacitinib. These receptors were taken from a human donor with alopecia areata.

The J gene is TRBJ1-1, the V gene TRBV7-8, with D perhaps matching TRBD1 (5 bases). This CDR3 has 14 residues. Germline values: CDR1 SGHVS, CDR2 FQNEAQ. V gave up 4 bases and J gave up 4 bases, with 13 bases separating them. Here the CDR3 reads CASSSGEGITEAFF. The CDR3 region has the DNA TGTGCCAGCAGCTCAGGTGAGGGGATCACTGAAGCTTTCTTT.

This clone showed up just a few times. The chain uses TRBV10-3 and TRBJ1-2; a weak D match, TRBD1 (6 bases). Germline values: CDR1 ENHRY, CDR2 SYGVKD. The V end was cut by 8 bases, the J end by 5 bases, with 18 bases between. This CDR3 spans 14 amino acids. The CDR3 region is CAIHGGREEYGYTF. CDR3 nucleotides: TGTGCCATCCATGGGGGGCGCGAGGAATATGGCTACACCTTC.

V is TRBV29-1 and J is TRBJ2-1, with 9 bases matching TRBD2. There are 14 residues in the CDR3. From germline, CDR1 is SQVTM and CDR2 ANQGSEA. For the CDR3, the DNA is TGCAGTGACCTCGCGGGGGGGAATCTCAATGAGCAGTTCTTC. Protein product: CSDLAGGNLNEQFF.

The gene calls are TRBV5-1 and TRBJ2-5; D is ambiguous. V was cut by 2 bases and J by 1 base, with 12 bases left in between. The CDR3 extends over 15 amino acids. Germline V gene data show CDR1 as SGHRS and CDR2 as YFSETQ. The CDR3 reads CASSLNPATQETQYF. CDR3 nucleotide sequence: TGCGCCAGCAGCTTAAACCCGGCGACCCAAGAGACCCAGTACTTC.

The rearrangement links TRBV2 to TRBJ1-5; D gene uncertain. With 8 bases removed from V and 3 bases from J, the gap between germline ends came to 11 bases. The length of the CDR3 is 13 residues. CDR1 is SNHLY and CDR2 is FYNNEI in the germline V gene. CDR3 in amino acids: CASAGGDNQPQHF. The DNA of the CDR3 is TGTGCCAGCGCCGGTGGGGACAATCAGCCCCAGCATTTT.